Below are 18 T cell receptor beta chains sequenced from a single sample in a study of cytomegalovirus exposure and HLA in healthy donors. With 60 Vbeta and 13 Jbeta primers, the PCR was carried out. The data were produced by immunoSEQ multiplex PCR, yet TCRdb's version contains in-frame clones alone and is incomplete. In the table there are about 98,000 clones, about three quarters of which are singletons. Source material: PBMCs. The receptors were sampled from a man in his fifties or sixties in good health and CMV-seropositive.

This clone was recorded only once. This chain uses TRBV11-3 with TRBJ2-2; 7 bases are shared with TRBD1. Trimming at V came to 1 base and at J to 7 bases, leaving 9 bases not matched to a gene. Germline-derived CDR1 and CDR2 are SGHNT and YENEEA. The CDR3 is 16 residues long. CDR3 coding DNA: TGTGCCAGCAGCTTAGCCAGGGGGACCCGGAGCGGGGAGCTGTTTTTT. Its translation is CASSLARGTRSGELFF.

The gene calls are TRBV21-1 and TRBJ2-7; the D call in the table, TRBD1, was not verified against the DNA. TRBV21-1 is a recognized pseudogene. This CDR3 spans 15 amino acids. The CDR3 here is CASSPTGLRVYEQYF. The CDR3 DNA reads TGTGCCAGCAGCCCGACAGGTCTTCGTGTCTACGAGCAGTACTTC.

CDR3 sequence: CASSLGSLAGFETQYF. CDR3 DNA: TGCGCCAGCAGCTTAGGGAGCCTAGCGGGGTTCGAGACCCAGTACTTC. This chain links TRBV5-1 with TRBJ2-5; TRBD2 aligns across 9 bases. Germline-derived CDR1 and CDR2 are SGHRS and YFSETQ. The V segment lost 2 bases and the J segment 5 bases; nucleotides outside the gene matches: 10. The CDR3 has 16 amino acids.

The chain couples TRBV30 to TRBJ1-2, with a weak D call TRBD1 (5 bases). V dropped 3 bases and J dropped 8 bases, with 10 bases sitting between them. CDR1 is GTSNPN and CDR2 is SVGIG in the germline V gene (reference sequence). CDR3 length: 11 residues. CDR3 in amino acids: CAWSWEGGYTF. The CDR3 nucleotides are TGTGCCTGGAGCTGGGAGGGGGGCTACACCTTC.

The V and J genes are TRBV19 and TRBJ2-7; maybe TRBD1 (7 bases). The V end lost 3 bases, the J end lost 7 bases, and 16 bases lay between the germline ends. This CDR3 is built from 14 residues. The germline CDR1 and CDR2 sequences are LNHDA and SQIVND (reference sequence). The CDR3 loop reads CASSIGGTAAEQYF. The CDR3 region has the DNA TGTGCCAGTAGTATTGGGGGGACAGCTGCGGAGCAGTACTTC.

In this sample, this clone turned up once. The chain employs TRBV7-8 and TRBJ2-5, with D possibly matching TRBD2 (7 bases). Trimming cost V 2 bases and J 5 bases, with 18 bases left between them. The CDR3 is made up of 16 amino acids. CDR1 and CDR2 (germline): SGHVS, FQNEAQ. Written as DNA, the CDR3 is TGTGCCAGCAGCTTAATGTGGGGGGGGGCCGGGGAGACCCAGTACTTC. It encodes CASSLMWGGAGETQYF.

The V and J genes are TRBV19 and TRBJ1-5; no clear D gene. CDR3 length: 15 amino acids. Germline assignment: CDR1 LNHDA and CDR2 SQIVND (reference sequence). The ends were cut back, 1 base at V and 0 bases at J, with 7 bases in the middle. CDR3 sequence reads: CASSIGRDSNQPQHF. The CDR3, as DNA: TGTGCCAGTAGTATAGGGAGGGATAGCAATCAGCCCCAGCATTTT.

The gene calls are TRBV28 and TRBJ2-5; TRBD2 agrees at 7 bases. This CDR3 has 15 residues. Per the germline V gene, CDR1 is MDHEN and CDR2 is SYDVKM. Trimming cost V 7 bases and J 5 bases; bases outside gene matches: 13. In nucleotides, the CDR3 is TGTGCCAGCAAGTATAGTGGCGGGGGTGGGGAGACCCAGTACTTC. It specifies CASKYSGGGGETQYF.

The genes are TRBV6-6 and TRBJ2-2; TRBD1 matches at 8 bases. V was pared by 6 bases and J by 6 bases, with 9 bases of the junction left unmatched. The CDR3 is 15 residues long. CDR1 is MNHNY and CDR2 is SVGAGI in the germline V gene (reference sequence). CDR3 coding DNA: TGTGCCAGCAGGACGGACAGGGTATTGGCCGGGGAGCTGTTTTTT. It is translated as CASRTDRVLAGELFF.

The DNA of the CDR3 is TGTGCCAGCCGACGGGACAGGGCGGCCGAGCAGTACTTC. Translation gives CASRRDRAAEQYF. V usage is TRBV6-1 and J usage is TRBJ2-7, with 9 bases that match TRBD1. The CDR3 has 13 amino acids. CDR1 MNHNS and CDR2 SASEGT come from the germline V gene. The ends lost 8 bases at V and 6 bases at J; junction bases unmatched: 8.

This chain connects TRBV10-1 to TRBJ2-5; the match to TRBD2 covers 13 bases. Per germline, CDR1 WNHNN and CDR2 SYGVQD (reference sequence). The CDR3 has 21 residues. The trim removed 3 bases at V and 2 bases at J, leaving 18 bases unmatched. The CDR3 region has the DNA TGCGCCAGCAGTGAAGGACAGTATCCGACTAGCGGGGGGCGACAACAAGAGACCCAGTACTTC. It translates to CASSEGQYPTSGGRQQETQYF.

The table lists this clone with a few counts. Compared with germline, one end of the junction differs, possibly owing to a read error. The CDR3 sequence is CASSLKSAGLDF. The CDR3 coding sequence is TGTGCCAGCAGCTTGAAGTCAGCAGGTTTGGACTTC. This chain uses TRBV5-6 with TRBJ2-4; no clear D. This CDR3 has 12 amino acids. Germline lookup yields CDR1 SGHDT and CDR2 YYEEEE.

This rearrangement joins TRBV11-2 to TRBJ1-6; D is uncertain. CDR1 is SGHAT, CDR2 FQNNGV, per germline. CDR3 length: 16 amino acids. The germline V and J ends were trimmed by 1 base and 2 bases, with 9 bases remaining between them. CDR3 coding DNA: TGTGCCAGCAGCTTAGGTTGGGCTGCCTATAATTCACCCCTCCACTTT. Protein product: CASSLGWAAYNSPLHF.

The J gene is TRBJ2-2, the V gene TRBV10-3; 8 nucleotides align to TRBD1. With 8 bases clipped from V and 3 bases from J, the junction kept 14 bases outside the gene matches. From germline, CDR1 is ENHRY and CDR2 SYGVKD. This CDR3 has 17 amino acids. The CDR3 sequence is CAIQRTGLDGDTGELFF. The CDR3 bases are TGTGCCATCCAACGGACAGGGCTGGACGGGGACACCGGGGAGCTGTTTTTT.

This chain joins TRBV19 and TRBJ2-7, with 7 bases identical to TRBD1. This CDR3 comprises 18 residues. V gave up 5 bases and J gave up 4 bases; unmatched junction bases: 20. Germline V CDR1 and CDR2: LNHDA, SQIVND (reference sequence). The CDR3 region is CASSGQTGKKGVLYEQYF. In nucleotides, the CDR3 is TGTGCCAGTAGTGGACAGACAGGGAAGAAGGGAGTCTTGTACGAGCAGTACTTC.

This chain joins TRBV30 and TRBJ1-3, with 11 bases aligning to TRBD1. The junction had 6 bases not matched to a gene; V was cut back by 5 bases and J by 6 bases. The germline CDR1 and CDR2 sequences are GTSNPN and SVGIG (reference sequence). The CDR3 has 14 amino acids. CDR3 protein: CAWGPGQGANTIYF. The CDR3 DNA sequence: TGTGCCTGGGGACCCGGACAGGGGGCAAACACCATATATTTT.

This clone appeared a few times. The V call is TRBV4-3, the J call TRBJ2-7; TRBD1 is a possible D gene (6 bases). The CDR3 contains 15 residues. The germline CDR1 and CDR2 sequences are LGHNA and YSLEER. V lost 0 bases and J 3 bases, leaving 12 bases between the germline ends. This chain's CDR3 is CASSQDAGENYEQYF. DNA of the CDR3: TGCGCCAGCAGCCAAGATGCAGGGGAGAACTACGAGCAGTACTTC.

The V call is TRBV2, the J call TRBJ2-2; 7 bases map to TRBD1. The germline CDR1 and CDR2 sequences are SNHLY and FYNNEI. Trimming cost V 3 bases and J 5 bases; bases outside gene matches: 9. The CDR3 runs to 16 residues. CDR3 amino acids: CASSDARTGPTGELFF. CDR3 in DNA: TGTGCCAGCAGTGACGCCCGGACAGGACCTACCGGGGAGCTGTTTTTT.